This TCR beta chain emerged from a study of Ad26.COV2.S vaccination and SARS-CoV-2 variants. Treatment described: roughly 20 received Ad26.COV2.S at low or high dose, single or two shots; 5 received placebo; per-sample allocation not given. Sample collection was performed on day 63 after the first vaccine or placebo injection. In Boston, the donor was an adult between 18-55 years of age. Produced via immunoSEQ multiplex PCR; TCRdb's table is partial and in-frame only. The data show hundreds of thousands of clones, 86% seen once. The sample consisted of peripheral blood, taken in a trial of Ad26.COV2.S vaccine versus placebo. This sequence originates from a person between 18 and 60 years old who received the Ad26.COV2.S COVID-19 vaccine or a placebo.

The CDR3 is CASRVSGDSPLHF. For the CDR3, the DNA is TGTGCCAGCAGGGTGTCCGGCGATTCACCCCTCCACTTT. The V gene is TRBV27, the J gene TRBJ1-6; D is unresolved. Between the trimmed V and J ends, which lost 6 bases and 8 bases, there was a span of 11 bases. CDR3 length equals 13 residues. Germline values: CDR1 MNHEY, CDR2 SMNVEV (reference sequence).